What follows are 7 T cell receptor beta chains derived from one specimen sequenced in a study of cytomegalovirus exposure and HLA in healthy donors. Assay: immunoSEQ multiplex PCR; the TCRdb copy retains only in-frame clones and omits some. The sample consists of tens of thousands of clones, 70% to 90% of them appearing once. The specimen sequenced was PBMCs. The receptors were gathered from a woman aged 18-29 years in good health and CMV-seropositive.

This rearrangement joins TRBV19 to TRBJ1-2, with D perhaps matching TRBD1 (6 bases). The CDR3 is 15 residues long. CDR1 and CDR2 (germline): LNHDA, SQIVND (reference sequence). V gave up 8 bases and J gave up 0 bases, with 16 bases separating them. CDR3 residues: CASRGRGATNYGYTF. Here the CDR3 DNA reads TGTGCCAGTCGTGGCAGGGGCGCTACTAACTATGGCTACACCTTC.

The chain carries TRBV6-5 and TRBJ1-1; D is ambiguous. Germline-derived CDR1 and CDR2 are MNHEY and SVGAGI. The CDR3 is 14 residues long. The V end lost 10 bases, the J end lost 1 base, and 16 bases lay between the germline ends. This CDR3 is CATSLYAANTEAFF. The CDR3 nucleotides read TGTGCCACCTCGTTATACGCGGCGAACACTGAAGCTTTCTTT.

This clone has only one observation. The chain recombines TRBV7-8 with TRBJ2-7; 8 bases agree with TRBD1. The CDR3 is made up of 15 amino acids. Trimming at V came to 5 bases and at J to 3 bases, leaving 9 bases not matched to a gene. Per germline, CDR1 SGHVS and CDR2 FQNEAQ. The CDR3 sequence is CASSPPWTGNYEQYF. The DNA for the CDR3 is TGTGCCAGCAGCCCACCCTGGACAGGGAACTACGAGCAGTACTTC.

J is TRBJ1-3 and V is TRBV6-5; D perhaps matches TRBD1 (6 bases). Trimming took off 2 bases at V and 2 bases at J, with 13 bases between the two ends. The CDR3 is 16 residues long. Germline V gene lookup returns CDR1 MNHEY and CDR2 SVGAGI. Here the CDR3 reads CASSYSQGTAGNTIYF. The CDR3 DNA reads as TGTGCCAGCAGTTACAGTCAGGGGACGGCTGGAAACACCATATATTTT.

The V and J genes are TRBV2 and TRBJ2-2; the match to TRBD2 covers 11 bases. Germline V CDR1 and CDR2: SNHLY, FYNNEI. V lost 6 bases and J lost 0; bases outside the gene matches: 6. The CDR3 is 17 amino acids. As DNA, the CDR3 is TGTGCCAGCAGACGACTAGCGGGATTCGCGAACACCGGGGAGCTGTTTTTT. This gives the protein CASRRLAGFANTGELFF. The full variable domain, completed using reference TRBV2 and TRBJ2-2, is EPEVTQTPSHQVTQMGQEVILRCVPISNHLYFYWYRQILGQKVEFLVSFYNNEISEKSEIFDDQFSVERPDGSNFTLKIRSTKLEDSAMYFCASRRLAGFANTGELFFGEGSRLTVL.

The CDR3 spells CASSQDLPAPGGYGYTF. The CDR3 region has the DNA TGTGCCAGCAGCCAAGATCTACCAGCACCCGGGGGCTATGGCTACACCTTC. This chain joins TRBV4-2 and TRBJ1-2, with D possibly matching TRBD1 (5 bases). The CDR3 runs 17 residues. V lost 0 bases to trimming and J lost 4 bases, with 18 bases between them. The germline CDR1 and CDR2 sequences are LGHNA and YNFKEQ.

The chain is built from TRBV6-5 and TRBJ2-1; 8 bases map to TRBD2. The CDR3 contains 15 residues. The germline gives CDR1 MNHEY, CDR2 SVGAGI. Losses at the gene ends were 0 bases for V and 7 bases for J; bases not matched to a gene: 5. CDR3 DNA: TGTGCCAGCAGTTACTCGATCGGGGGGGCGAATGAGCAGTTCTTC. The encoded protein is CASSYSIGGANEQFF.